The present TCR beta chain was sequenced within a study of blood T cells in healthy people across ages. The study, taken as a whole, reports: Age brought a roughly linear fall in TCR beta diversity measured per million T cells.

Primers used in a second PCR of roughly 7 to 12 cycles were a sample-barcoded 5' primer and a J-beta primer mix. A template-switch adaptor containing 12 random nucleotides labeled each cDNA molecule. Each CDR3 protein is one row after TCRdb ran MiXCR on the 5' RACE reads. Counted here are about 1.5 million distinct CDR3 sequences, 35% to 45% occurring once; the ten biggest clones make up roughly 3.7%. Notes on this clonotype: Its antigen remains unknown.

Isolation of PBMCs gave at least 6.5 million cells per sample. Sequencing input: blood. The sequence came from a woman between 18 and 29 years old in good health.

The CDR3 is CSVEEGRGIEAFF. The CDR3 nucleotides are TGCAGCGTTGAGGAGGGGCGCGGTATTGAAGCTTTCTTT. The rearrangement uses TRBV29-1 and TRBJ1-1; D is perhaps TRBD1 (5 bases). Trimming cost V 3 bases and J 7 bases, with 15 bases left between them. The CDR3 is made up of 13 amino acids. Germline-derived CDR1 and CDR2 are SQVTM and ANQGSEA.